The 30 T cell receptor beta chains in this list originate from one sample, sequenced in a study of OX40 agonist ivuxolimab in advanced cancers. Method: immunoSEQ multiplex PCR; TCRdb's copy keeps in-frame clones and lacks some. The data contain approximately 87,000 clones, roughly 90% of them singletons. The sample was CD4+ or CD8+ T cells sorted from blood, taken in a trial of the OX40 agonist ivuxolimab. Source of these receptors: an adult with an advanced solid tumor such as melanoma, head and neck, liver or kidney cancer.

J is TRBJ2-5 and V is TRBV7-8; 9 bases map to TRBD1. CDR1 is SGHVS, CDR2 FQNEAQ, per germline. Trimming at V came to 5 bases and at J to 3 bases, leaving 4 bases not matched to a gene. The CDR3 has 14 residues. The CDR3 loop is CASSPRTGEETQYF. In nucleotides, the CDR3 is TGTGCCAGCAGCCCACGGACAGGGGAAGAGACCCAGTACTTC.

The DNA of the CDR3 is TGTGCCAGCAGCCCATCGAGCTCCTATAATTCACCCCTCCACTTT. It is translated as CASSPSSSYNSPLHF. V usage is TRBV14 and J usage is TRBJ1-6; no clear D gene. CDR3 length: 15 residues. Looked up from germline, CDR1 is SGHDN and CDR2 is FVKESK. V gave up 4 bases and J gave up 0 bases, with 7 bases separating them.

The V and J genes are TRBV27 and TRBJ1-1, with 7 bases that match TRBD1. Unmatched junction bases numbered 9, after V lost 2 bases and J lost 3 bases. From germline, CDR1 is MNHEY and CDR2 SMNVEV (reference sequence). The CDR3 runs 16 residues. The CDR3 bases are TGTGCCAGCAGTTTAGTTCAGGGGGGGTATGACACTGAAGCTTTCTTT. It translates to CASSLVQGGYDTEAFF.

This clone has just one count. The chain links TRBV9 to TRBJ2-1; 10 positions match TRBD2. The CDR3 loop spans 18 amino acids. The germline V gene encodes CDR1 SGDLS and CDR2 YYNGEE. Trimming removed 2 bases from V and 9 bases from J; junction bases left unmatched: 17. CDR3 in amino acids: CASSVGAGGQNLMREQFF. The CDR3 nucleotides read TGTGCCAGCAGCGTGGGAGCGGGGGGGCAAAATCTAATGCGTGAGCAGTTCTTC.

The rearrangement uses TRBV5-1 and TRBJ2-7, with D hard to call. The V end was cut by 4 bases, the J end by 3 bases, with 8 bases between. The CDR3 is made up of 12 amino acids. CDR1 and CDR2 (germline): SGHRS, YFSETQ. The CDR3 protein is CASSQVGYEQYF. CDR3 bases: TGCGCCAGCAGCCAAGTAGGCTACGAGCAGTACTTC. Filled out from reference TRBV5-1 and TRBJ2-7, the complete variable domain reads KAGVTQTPRYLIKTRGQQVTLSCSPISGHRSVSWYQQTPGQGLQFLFEYFSETQRNKGNFPGRFSGRQFSNSRSEMNVSTLELGDSALYLCASSQVGYEQYFGPGTRLTVT.

V and J are TRBV6-6 and TRBJ1-2; 8 bases match TRBD1. This CDR3 region has 14 residues. The germline gives CDR1 MNHNY, CDR2 SVGAGI (reference sequence). V was clipped by 6 bases and J by 8 bases; unmatched bases: 11. This chain's CDR3 is CASRTTGETEGYTF. Written as DNA, the CDR3 is TGTGCCAGCAGAACGACAGGGGAAACAGAGGGCTACACCTTC.

V is TRBV7-2 and J is TRBJ1-3; 7 nucleotides agree with TRBD1. CDR1 SGHTA and CDR2 FQGNSA come from the germline V gene. The V segment lost 4 bases and the J segment 4 bases; nucleotides outside the gene matches: 7. The CDR3 is 15 residues long. CDR3 protein: CASSSPGGAGNTIYF. CDR3 bases: TGTGCCAGCAGCTCCCCAGGGGGAGCAGGAAACACCATATATTTT.

V and J are TRBV27 and TRBJ2-1, with a tentative D call TRBD1 (5 bases). The V and J ends lost 5 bases and 7 bases respectively, with 12 bases between them. This CDR3 comprises 13 residues. Per germline, CDR1 MNHEY and CDR2 SMNVEV (reference sequence). The CDR3 sequence is CASSLDRSNEQFF. Here the CDR3 DNA reads TGTGCCAGCAGTCTCGACAGATCGAATGAGCAGTTCTTC.

The rearrangement uses TRBV6-6 and TRBJ1-1; TRBD1 matches 7 bases. Trimming cost V 5 bases and J 1 base; bases outside gene matches: 10. The V gene's germline CDR1 is MNHNY and CDR2 SVGAGI (reference sequence). The CDR3 sequence is 16 residues long. CDR3 residues: CASSPYKKGANTEAFF. CDR3 nucleotide sequence: TGTGCCAGCAGTCCGTATAAAAAGGGGGCGAACACTGAAGCTTTCTTT.

V is TRBV11-2 and J is TRBJ2-7, with 8 bases matching TRBD2. The V segment lost 5 bases and the J segment 2 bases; nucleotides outside the gene matches: 5. This CDR3 region has 14 residues. CDR1 is SGHAT, CDR2 FQNNGV, per germline. In nucleotides, the CDR3 is TGTGCCAGCAGCCCGGGAGGGCCCGCCTACGAGCAGTACTTC. Residues: CASSPGGPAYEQYF. The full variable domain, with the rest looked up from reference TRBV11-2 and TRBJ2-7, is EAGVAQSPRYKIIEKRQSVAFWCNPISGHATLYWYQQILGQGPKLLIQFQNNGVVDDSQLPKDRFSAERLKGVDSTLKIQPAKLEDSAVYLCASSPGGPAYEQYFGPGTRLTVT.

The J gene is TRBJ1-3, the V gene TRBV6-1, with 8 positions matching TRBD1. Germline V gene data show CDR1 as MNHNS and CDR2 as SASEGT. The CDR3 has 14 residues. Germline trimming cut 7 bases from V and 3 bases from J; bases unmatched to any gene: 5. CDR3 sequence: CASTGGASGNTIYF. CDR3 nucleotide sequence: TGTGCCAGCACAGGGGGCGCGAGTGGAAACACCATATATTTT.

The rearrangement joins TRBV5-1 to TRBJ2-3; tentatively, D is TRBD1 or TRBD2 (5 bases each). V was shortened by 0 bases and J by 2 bases, with 16 bases between the two germline ends. CDR1 is SGHRS, CDR2 YFSETQ, per germline. There are 17 residues in the CDR3. The CDR3 region is CASSLVGEARATDTQYF. CDR3 in DNA: TGCGCCAGCAGCTTGGTGGGGGAAGCGAGGGCCACAGATACGCAGTATTTT.

V usage is TRBV29-1 and J usage is TRBJ1-3, with D tentatively TRBD1 (5 bases). The germline V gene encodes CDR1 SQVTM and CDR2 ANQGSEA. The ends were cut back, 4 bases at V and 0 bases at J, with 13 bases in the middle. This CDR3 spans 15 amino acids. The CDR3 region has the DNA TGCAGCGTTGTGGGACTTCCAAGCTCTGGAAACACCATATATTTT. It translates to CSVVGLPSSGNTIYF.

J is TRBJ1-1 and V is TRBV27; D remains ambiguous. CDR1 MNHEY and CDR2 SMNVEV come from the germline V gene (reference sequence). Trimming stripped 8 bases from V and 5 bases from J, with 9 bases between. The CDR3 loop spans 11 amino acids. The DNA for the CDR3 is TGTGCCAGCCGGCTTGGGACTGAAGCTTTCTTT. Residues: CASRLGTEAFF.

The J gene is TRBJ1-4, the V gene TRBV12-5; TRBD1 aligns across 7 bases. The length of the CDR3 is 19 residues. J was trimmed by 4 bases and V by 2 bases; bases with no gene match: 16. Looked up from germline, CDR1 is LGHNT and CDR2 is FRNRAP. Written as DNA, the CDR3 is TGTGCTAGTGGTTTGCCGACTAGCCCCGGGACAGAAGATAATGAAAAACTGTTTTTT. Translated, it gives CASGLPTSPGTEDNEKLFF. The full variable domain, its missing parts supplied by reference TRBV12-5 and TRBJ1-4, is DARVTQTPRHKVTEMGQEVTMRCQPILGHNTVFWYRQTMMQGLELLAYFRNRAPLDDSGMPKDRFSAEMPDATLATLKIQPSEPRDSAVYFCASGLPTSPGTEDNEKLFFGSGTQLSVL.

For the CDR3, the DNA is TGCGCCAGCATGGACAGGGGCACTGAAGCTTTCTTT. It codes for CASMDRGTEAFF. The V and J genes are TRBV10-1 and TRBJ1-1; 9 nucleotides line up with TRBD1. Germline lookup yields CDR1 WNHNN and CDR2 SYGVQD (reference sequence). The trim removed 7 bases at V and 4 bases at J, leaving 1 base unmatched. The CDR3 sequence is 12 residues long.

The chain joins TRBV27 to TRBJ2-7; D gene unclear. With 8 bases removed from V and 3 bases from J, the gap between germline ends came to 17 bases. The V gene's germline CDR1 is MNHEY and CDR2 SMNVEV (reference sequence). This CDR3 contains 14 residues. CDR3 residues: CASAPIDFLYEQYF. The DNA of the CDR3 is TGTGCCAGCGCCCCCATCGATTTCCTCTACGAGCAGTACTTC.

The gene calls are TRBV4-1 and TRBJ2-1, with 8 bases matching TRBD1. This CDR3 spans 14 amino acids. V trimming: 4 bases; J trimming: 7 bases; junction bases outside the gene matches: 6. Germline loops: CDR1 MGHRA, CDR2 YSYEKL. CDR3 in DNA: TGCGCCAGCAGCCCCCCGGGACAGGTGAATGAGCAGTTCTTC. Translation: CASSPPGQVNEQFF.

The chain employs TRBV27 and TRBJ2-7, with 8 nucleotides matching TRBD1. CDR1 and CDR2 (germline): MNHEY, SMNVEV (reference sequence). The CDR3 length is 17 residues. The V segment lost 2 bases and the J segment 0 bases; nucleotides outside the gene matches: 9. The CDR3 spells CASSLKGTGPFSYEQYF. CDR3 DNA sequence: TGTGCCAGCAGTTTAAAGGGGACAGGCCCCTTCTCCTACGAGCAGTACTTC.

V is TRBV4-1 and J is TRBJ2-1; 12 nucleotides line up with TRBD2. Germline V gene data show CDR1 as MGHRA and CDR2 as YSYEKL. Unmatched junction bases numbered 7, after V lost 0 bases and J lost 4 bases. The CDR3 extends over 18 amino acids. The CDR3 region has the DNA TGCGCCAGCAGCCAAGAAGATGGACTAGCGGGGAATTACAATGAGCAGTTCTTC. Protein product: CASSQEDGLAGNYNEQFF.

The J gene is TRBJ2-1, the V gene TRBV13; no firm D call. Trimming removed 6 bases at V and 1 base at J, with 19 bases between. Germline V lookup: CDR1 PRHDT, CDR2 FYEKMQ (reference sequence). This CDR3 has 17 amino acids. The DNA for the CDR3 is TGTGCCAGCAGTCAGATCTCTCGCGGCCCTTCCTACAATGAGCAGTTCTTC. This sequence encodes CASSQISRGPSYNEQFF. Based on the CDR3 plus reference TRBV13 and TRBJ2-1, the full variable domain is AAGVIQSPRHLIKEKRETATLKCYPIPRHDTVYWYQQGPGQDPQFLISFYEKMQSDKGSIPDRFSAQQFSDYHSELNMSSLELGDSALYFCASSQISRGPSYNEQFFGPGTRLTVL.

The V gene is TRBV4-1, the J gene TRBJ2-3; D is possibly TRBD2 (5 bases). Germline-derived CDR1 and CDR2 are MGHRA and YSYEKL. The V end was cut by 3 bases, the J end by 6 bases, with 13 bases between. The CDR3 spans 14 residues. As DNA, the CDR3 is TGCGCCAGCAGCCAGGGAGCGCGTGGTGATACGCAGTATTTT. It translates to CASSQGARGDTQYF.

The chain uses TRBV4-1 and TRBJ2-7; either TRBD1 or TRBD2 may fit D (5 bases each). Germline CDR1 reads MGHRA; CDR2 reads YSYEKL. Trimming stripped 8 bases from V and 0 bases from J, with 17 bases between. The CDR3 runs to 15 residues. For the CDR3, the DNA is TGCGCCAGCGCTCCCCGGGACCTAGACTCCTACGAGCAGTACTTC. This sequence encodes CASAPRDLDSYEQYF.

V usage is TRBV15 and J usage is TRBJ2-5, with 14 bases aligning to TRBD2. With the DNA end fitting TRBJ2-7 better, the J assignment may be wrong. The CDR3 runs 17 residues. The germline V gene encodes CDR1 LNHNV and CDR2 YYDKDF (reference sequence). The CDR3 DNA reads TGTGCCACCAGCAGGGGACTAGCGGGAGTTAACTCCTACGAGCAGTACTTC. The encoded protein is CATSRGLAGVNSYEQYF.

This rearrangement joins TRBV19 to TRBJ2-1, with D possibly being TRBD2 (6 bases). Trimming cost V 5 bases and J 0 bases, with 8 bases left between them. CDR1 and CDR2 from the germline V gene are LNHDA and SQIVND (reference sequence). This CDR3 is 14 amino acids long. CDR3: CASSVGGSYNEQFF. CDR3 sequence (DNA): TGTGCCAGTAGTGTGGGGGGCTCCTACAATGAGCAGTTCTTC.

This clone showed up just once. The gene calls are TRBV13 and TRBJ2-7; 9 nucleotides match TRBD2. The CDR3 has 16 amino acids. CDR1 and CDR2 from the germline V gene are PRHDT and FYEKMQ (reference sequence). Trimming removed 0 bases from V and 5 bases from J; junction bases left unmatched: 8. This chain's CDR3 is CASSLGGSGRVNEQYF. The DNA of the CDR3 is TGTGCCAGCAGCTTAGGAGGTAGCGGGAGAGTAAACGAGCAGTACTTC.

This chain connects TRBV6-5 to TRBJ2-1, with no clear D. This CDR3 contains 14 residues. Trimming left V 0 bases short and J 6 bases short, with 9 bases between. Germline V gene lookup returns CDR1 MNHEY and CDR2 SVGAGI. The CDR3 DNA follows: TGTGCCAGCAGTTACTCGGGCTCCCTCAATGAGCAGTTCTTC. The encoded protein is CASSYSGSLNEQFF.

This clone was counted a single time. The chain couples TRBV7-9 to TRBJ2-7, with 7 bases aligning to TRBD2. Looked up from germline, CDR1 is SEHNR and CDR2 is FQNEAQ (reference sequence). CDR3 length: 13 amino acids. The ends lost 5 bases at V and 0 bases at J; junction bases unmatched: 1. This chain's CDR3 is CASSKRDSYEQYF. DNA for the CDR3: TGTGCCAGCAGCAAGCGGGACTCCTACGAGCAGTACTTC.

V and J are TRBV14 and TRBJ2-7; TRBD2 matches at 7 bases. Trimming cost V 4 bases and J 0 bases; bases outside gene matches: 3. The CDR3 is 14 amino acids. Germline CDR1 SGHDN, CDR2 FVKESK. The CDR3 is CASSPRDYSYEQYF. DNA of the CDR3: TGTGCCAGCAGCCCACGGGACTACTCCTACGAGCAGTACTTC.

The rearrangement links TRBV21-1 to TRBJ2-7; the table names TRBD1, a call not compared with the DNA. TRBV21-1 is designated a pseudogene. There are 17 residues in the CDR3. The CDR3 here is CASSKGDDRGVTYEQYF. For the CDR3, the DNA is TGTGCCAGCAGCAAAGGAGATGACAGGGGGGTAACCTACGAGCAGTACTTC.